These 13 T cell receptor beta chains were all obtained from the same sample, sequenced in a study of Graves' ophthalmopathy and Graves' hyperthyroidism. Amplification of TCR beta CDR3 regions used RNA transcripts. The authors performed first-round RT-PCR with HTBI primers and then a second-round multiplex PCR. TCRdb independently ran MiXCR on the multiplex PCR reads; one entry per CDR3 protein. The data contain approximately 540,000 distinct CDR3 sequences, about 35% of them singletons. Sequencing was done on a sample of peripheral blood or thyroid tissue (not recorded which). The receptors stem from an adult man with Graves' hyperthyroidism.

The chain uses TRBV29-1 and TRBJ2-5; TRBD1 matches 7 bases. The CDR3 has 14 amino acids. CDR1 is SQVTM, CDR2 ANQGSEA, per germline. Trimming at V came to 7 bases and at J to 4 bases, leaving 12 bases not matched to a gene. The CDR3 loop reads CSAETARGRETQYF. The CDR3 DNA follows: TGCAGCGCCGAGACGGCTAGGGGGCGAGAGACCCAGTACTTC.

The chain combines TRBV2 with TRBJ2-3; D perhaps matches TRBD1 (5 bases). The V gene's germline CDR1 is SNHLY and CDR2 FYNNEI. V lost 7 bases and J 6 bases, leaving 17 bases between the germline ends. This CDR3 has 14 amino acids. The CDR3 DNA sequence: TGTGCCAGCACCCGAAGGGTAAAGGGGGATACGCAGTATTTT. Translation gives CASTRRVKGDTQYF.

The V gene is TRBV12-3 or TRBV12-4, the J gene TRBJ1-4; TRBD1 aligns across 9 bases. This CDR3 contains 14 residues. Trimming at V came to 6 bases and at J to 5 bases, leaving 4 bases not matched to a gene. In nucleotides, the CDR3 is TGTGCCAGCAGGGGACAGGGCGAAAATGAAAAACTGTTTTTT. Protein: CASRGQGENEKLFF.

The table lists this clonotype with many counts. The chain couples TRBV20-1 to TRBJ2-7; a possible D gene is TRBD2 (6 bases). From germline, CDR1 is DFQATT and CDR2 SNEGSKA (reference sequence). The CDR3 totals 12 residues. Trimming shortened V by 7 bases and J by 0 bases, and 10 bases separated the two germline ends. In DNA form, the CDR3 reads TGCAGTGGGGGGGTCTCCTCCTACGAGCAGTACTTC. It is translated as CSGGVSSYEQYF.

This clonotype was counted ten times or more. The J gene is TRBJ1-2, the V gene TRBV7-9; 11 positions agree with TRBD1. Germline trimming cut 0 bases from V and 2 bases from J; bases unmatched to any gene: 5. Per the germline V gene, CDR1 is SEHNR and CDR2 is FQNEAQ (reference sequence). The CDR3 spans 17 residues. For the CDR3, the DNA is TGTGCCAGCAGCTTAGCAGGGACAGGGGGAGTCAACTATGGCTACACCTTC. Protein product: CASSLAGTGGVNYGYTF. The variable domain in full, with the rest retrieved from reference TRBV7-9 and TRBJ1-2, is DTGVSQNPRHKITKRGQNVTFRCDPISEHNRLYWYRQTLGQGPEFLTYFQNEAQLEKSRLLSDRFSAERPKGSFSTLEIQRTEQGDSAMYLCASSLAGTGGVNYGYTFGSGTRLTVV.

This clonotype was recorded many times. This chain connects TRBV6-5 to TRBJ1-6; D call uncertain. The CDR3 is 14 residues long. V lost 2 bases, J lost 5 bases, and 7 bases lay in between. In germline, CDR1 is MNHEY, CDR2 SVGAGI. This CDR3 reads CASSYAADNSPLHF. In DNA, the CDR3 is TGTGCCAGCAGTTACGCGGCGGATAATTCACCCCTCCACTTT.

This clonotype qualifies as medium-sized. The rearrangement joins TRBV5-1 to TRBJ2-5; TRBD1 or TRBD2 may be the D gene (5 bases each). The CDR3 contains 14 residues. Between the trimmed V and J ends, which lost 4 bases and 0 bases, there was a span of 10 bases. CDR1 is SGHRS, CDR2 YFSETQ, per germline. This chain's CDR3 is CASSDGTNQETQYF. CDR3 coding DNA: TGCGCCAGCAGCGACGGGACGAACCAAGAGACCCAGTACTTC.

This clonotype was seen many times. The chain joins TRBV19 to TRBJ2-7, with 9 bases identical to TRBD2. V was pared by 6 bases and J by 2 bases, with 5 bases of the junction left unmatched. CDR1 and CDR2 from the germline V gene are LNHDA and SQIVND (reference sequence). The CDR3 extends over 14 amino acids. This chain's CDR3 is CASRGGRGPYEQYF. The DNA of the CDR3 is TGTGCCAGTAGAGGCGGGAGGGGCCCCTACGAGCAGTACTTC. The full variable domain, with the rest looked up from reference TRBV19 and TRBJ2-7, is DGGITQSPKYLFRKEGQNVTLSCEQNLNHDAMYWYRQDPGQGLRLIYYSQIVNDFQKGDIAEGYSVSREKKESFPLTVTSAQKNPTAFYLCASRGGRGPYEQYFGPGTRLTVT.

As to this clonotype: A much larger clone is a single base away; this may be a read error. The rearrangement joins TRBV5-1 to TRBJ2-7; 7 bases agree with TRBD1. The V and J ends lost 1 base and 3 bases, in that order; junction bases with no gene match: 7. Germline V gene sequence: CDR1 SGHRS, CDR2 YFSETQ. The CDR3 totals 15 residues. The CDR3 loop reads CASSLLSQGDYEQYF. The CDR3 region has the DNA TGCGCCAGCAGCTTGTTGAGTCAGGGGGACTACGAGCAGTACTTC.

Ten or more counts support this clonotype. The chain recombines TRBV6-5 with TRBJ1-2; perhaps TRBD1 as D (5 bases). The CDR3 covers 17 residues. Germline-derived CDR1 and CDR2 are MNHEY and SVGAGI. The V gene lost 0 bases and the J gene lost 0 bases, with 14 bases spanning the gap. The CDR3 DNA reads TGTGCCAGCAGTTACTCGATGGGGGACTCTTCTAACTATGGCTACACCTTC. Its protein is CASSYSMGDSSNYGYTF.

The chain uses TRBV7-9 and TRBJ1-4; TRBD1 matches 9 bases. The V gene end was trimmed by 5 bases and the J gene end by 5 bases; junction bases not matched to a gene: 3. Germline V gene lookup returns CDR1 SEHNR and CDR2 FQNEAQ (reference sequence). The CDR3 contains 14 residues. The CDR3 protein is CASSGTGRNEKLFF. The CDR3 nucleotides are TGTGCCAGCAGCGGGACAGGGCGGAATGAAAAACTGTTTTTT.

This clonotype was seen repeatedly, ten times or more. The J gene is TRBJ1-6, the V gene TRBV28; D gene uncertain. Per germline, CDR1 MDHEN and CDR2 SYDVKM. Trimming removed 2 bases at V and 4 bases at J, with 3 bases between. CDR3 length: 13 residues. The CDR3 protein is CASSLGYNSPLHF. In DNA form, the CDR3 reads TGTGCCAGCAGTTTAGGATATAATTCACCCCTCCACTTT.

For this clonotype: The junction departs from germline at one end; a sequencing error may be responsible. The chain couples TRBV7-9 to TRBJ1-2, with 8 bases lining up with TRBD1. This CDR3 region has 16 residues. CDR1 is SEHNR and CDR2 is FQNEAQ in the germline V gene (reference sequence). The CDR3 region is CASSFNGQGGNYGYTF. The DNA of the CDR3 is TGCGCCAGCAGCTTTAACGGACAGGGAGGGAACTATGGCTACACCTTC.